The T cell receptor (beta chain) described here comes from a study of radiotherapy plus CTLA-4 blockade in lung cancer (dated by TCRdb to the late 2010s). General notes on the study: Objective responses occurred in 18% of enrolled patients, and approximately 34% achieved disease control. What the work shows at the level of the full study, not this receptor alone: Early dynamic changes in blood T cell clones, together with increased serum interferon-beta after radiation, were reported as the strongest predictors of response. After treatment with radiotherapy and ipilimumab, TCR clones that came from tumors expanded in the peripheral blood.

Receptors were amplified or captured by the immunoSEQ multiplex PCR assay. Here the immuneACCESS table is served through TCRdb, limited to in-frame sequences with V and J called. Missing clones are a known gap in these copies; in checked studies unresolved V genes cover under half, and the rest lacks a known reason. Recorded for this sample are 40,000 to 45,000 clones; approximately 68% of them occurred a single time. The leading ten clones occupy 9.8% of the sample. The study evaluated CTLA-4 blockade (ipilimumab) given together with focal radiation therapy in patients who had chemo-refractory metastatic non-small-cell lung cancer. The germline V gene yields WSHSY for CDR1 and SAAADI for CDR2. The germline V end is reduced by 0 bases and the J end by 3 bases; junction bases left unmatched: 6. The CDR3 contains 17 residues, cysteine and phenylalanine counted. CDR3 DNA only is kept here, 51 bases in frame from base 1.

Ten or more counts support this clone. The antigen it recognizes is unknown. One base away there is no much larger clone; base qualities are not given. The chain joins TRBV10-2 to TRBJ2-3, with 10 middle bases fitting TRBD2. This receptor was obtained from a human donor with non-small cell lung cancer who had stable disease on radiotherapy plus ipilimumab. This specimen consisted of peripheral blood, obtained from a patient treated with radiotherapy plus ipilimumab. Here the CDR3 is given as CASSESRSGGATDTQYF. The DNA sequence is given as TGCGCCAGCAGTGAGTCACGGAGCGGGGGGGCAACAGATACGCAGTATTTT.